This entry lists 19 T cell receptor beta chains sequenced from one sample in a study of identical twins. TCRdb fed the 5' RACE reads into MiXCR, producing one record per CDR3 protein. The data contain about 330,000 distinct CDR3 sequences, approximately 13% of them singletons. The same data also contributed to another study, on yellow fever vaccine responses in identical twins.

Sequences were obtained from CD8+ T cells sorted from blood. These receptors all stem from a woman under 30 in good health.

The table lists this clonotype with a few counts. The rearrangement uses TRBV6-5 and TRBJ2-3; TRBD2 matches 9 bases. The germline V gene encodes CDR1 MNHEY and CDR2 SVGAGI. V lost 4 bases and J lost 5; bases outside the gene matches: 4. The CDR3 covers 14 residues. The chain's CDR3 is CASSLAGDKDTQYF. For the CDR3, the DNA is TGTGCCAGCAGTTTAGCGGGGGATAAAGATACGCAGTATTTT.

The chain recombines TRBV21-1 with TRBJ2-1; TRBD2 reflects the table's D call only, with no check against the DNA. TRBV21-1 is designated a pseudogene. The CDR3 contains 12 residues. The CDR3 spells CASSPGPAEQFF. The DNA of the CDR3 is TGTGCCAGCAGCCCCGGGCCCGCCGAGCAGTTCTTC.

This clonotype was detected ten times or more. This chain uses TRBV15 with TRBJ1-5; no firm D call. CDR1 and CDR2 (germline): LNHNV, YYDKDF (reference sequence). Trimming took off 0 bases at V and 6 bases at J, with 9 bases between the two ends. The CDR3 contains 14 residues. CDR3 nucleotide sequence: TGTGCCACCAGCAGAGATACGGGGTTTCAGCCCCAGCATTTT. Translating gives CATSRDTGFQPQHF.

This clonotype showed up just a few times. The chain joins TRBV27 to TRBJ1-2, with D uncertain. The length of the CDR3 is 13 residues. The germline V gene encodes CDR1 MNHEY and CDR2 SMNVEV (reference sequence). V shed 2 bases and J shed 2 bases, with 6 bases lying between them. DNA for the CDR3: TGTGCCAGCAGTTTACTGGGGAACTATGGCTACACCTTC. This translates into CASSLLGNYGYTF.

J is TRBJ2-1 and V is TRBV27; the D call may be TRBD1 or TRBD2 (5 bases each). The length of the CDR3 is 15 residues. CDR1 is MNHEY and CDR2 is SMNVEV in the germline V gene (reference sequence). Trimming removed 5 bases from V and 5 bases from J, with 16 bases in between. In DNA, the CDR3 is TGTGCCAGCAGTCCCTTGCCGGGACCCAACAATGAGCAGTTCTTC. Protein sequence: CASSPLPGPNNEQFF.

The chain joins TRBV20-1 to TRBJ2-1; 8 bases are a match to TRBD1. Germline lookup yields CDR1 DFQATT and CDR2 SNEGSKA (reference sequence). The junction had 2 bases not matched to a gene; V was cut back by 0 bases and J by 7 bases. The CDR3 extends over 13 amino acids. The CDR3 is CSARDWTGNEQFF. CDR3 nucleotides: TGCAGTGCTAGAGATTGGACAGGGAATGAGCAGTTCTTC.

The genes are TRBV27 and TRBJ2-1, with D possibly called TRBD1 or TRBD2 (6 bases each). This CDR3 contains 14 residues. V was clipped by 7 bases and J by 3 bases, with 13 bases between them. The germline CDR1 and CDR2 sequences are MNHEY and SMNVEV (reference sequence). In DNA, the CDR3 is TGTGCCAGCACCGGGGGCGCCCTCTACAATGAGCAGTTCTTC. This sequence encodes CASTGGALYNEQFF.

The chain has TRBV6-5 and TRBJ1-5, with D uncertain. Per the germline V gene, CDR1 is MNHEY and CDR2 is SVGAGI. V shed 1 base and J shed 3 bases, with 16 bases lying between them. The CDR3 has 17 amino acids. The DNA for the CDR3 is TGTGCCAGCAGTTACTTCCGAGAGGCGACTAACAATCAGCCCCAGCATTTT. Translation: CASSYFREATNNQPQHF.

As DNA, the CDR3 is TGTGCCAGCAGCTTAGTTCCAGCGGGCTACACAGATACGCAGTATTTT. This gives the protein CASSLVPAGYTDTQYF. The genes are TRBV11-2 and TRBJ2-3; D is perhaps TRBD2 (6 bases). V dropped 1 base and J dropped 2 bases, with 13 bases sitting between them. Per germline, CDR1 SGHAT and CDR2 FQNNGV. The CDR3 is 16 residues long.

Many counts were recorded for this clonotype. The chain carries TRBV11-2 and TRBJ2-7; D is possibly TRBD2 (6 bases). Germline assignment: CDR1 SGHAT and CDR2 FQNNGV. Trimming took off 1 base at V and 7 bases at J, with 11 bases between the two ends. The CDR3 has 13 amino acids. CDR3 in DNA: TGTGCCAGCAGCTTAGGGGGCGCGGGGGAGCAGTACTTC. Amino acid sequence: CASSLGGAGEQYF.

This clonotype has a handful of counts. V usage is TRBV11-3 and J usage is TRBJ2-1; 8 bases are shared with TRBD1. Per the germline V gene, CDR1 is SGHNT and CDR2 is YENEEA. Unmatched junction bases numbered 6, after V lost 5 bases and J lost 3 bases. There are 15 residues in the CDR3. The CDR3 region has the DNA TGTGCCAGCAGCACCCGGGACAGGCTCTACAATGAGCAGTTCTTC. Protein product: CASSTRDRLYNEQFF.

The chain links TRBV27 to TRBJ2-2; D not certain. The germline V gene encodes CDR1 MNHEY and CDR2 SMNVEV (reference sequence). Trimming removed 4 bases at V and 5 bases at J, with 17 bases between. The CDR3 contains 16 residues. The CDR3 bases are TGTGCCAGCAGTTGGGGATTATCCTCGCGAACCGGGGAGCTGTTTTTT. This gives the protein CASSWGLSSRTGELFF.

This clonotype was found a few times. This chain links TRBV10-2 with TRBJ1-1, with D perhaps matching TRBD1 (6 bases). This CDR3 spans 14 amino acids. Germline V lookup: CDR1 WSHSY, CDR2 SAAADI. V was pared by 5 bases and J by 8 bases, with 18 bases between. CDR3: CASSQTGTLPEAFF. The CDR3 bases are TGCGCCAGCAGTCAAACCGGGACACTGCCCGAAGCTTTCTTT.

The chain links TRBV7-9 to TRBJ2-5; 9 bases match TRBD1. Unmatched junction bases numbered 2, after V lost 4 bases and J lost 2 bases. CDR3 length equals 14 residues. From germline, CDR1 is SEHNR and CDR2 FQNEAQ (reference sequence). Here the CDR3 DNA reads TGTGCCAGCAGCTCAGGACAGGGGCAAGAGACCCAGTACTTC. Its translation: CASSSGQGQETQYF.

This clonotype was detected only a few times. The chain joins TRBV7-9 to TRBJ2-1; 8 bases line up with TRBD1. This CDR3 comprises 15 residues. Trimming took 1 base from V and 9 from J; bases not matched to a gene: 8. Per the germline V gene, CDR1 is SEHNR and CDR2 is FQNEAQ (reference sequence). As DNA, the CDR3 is TGTGCCAGCAGCTTAGAGGACAGGGCGGGAATTGAGCAGTTCTTC. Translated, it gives CASSLEDRAGIEQFF.

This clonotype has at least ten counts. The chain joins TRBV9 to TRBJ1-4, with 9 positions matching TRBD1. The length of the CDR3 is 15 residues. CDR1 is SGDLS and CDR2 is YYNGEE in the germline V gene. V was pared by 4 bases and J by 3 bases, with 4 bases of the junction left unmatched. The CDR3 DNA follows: TGTGCCAGCAGCCCACAGGGGGCAGCTAATGAAAAACTGTTTTTT. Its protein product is CASSPQGAANEKLFF.

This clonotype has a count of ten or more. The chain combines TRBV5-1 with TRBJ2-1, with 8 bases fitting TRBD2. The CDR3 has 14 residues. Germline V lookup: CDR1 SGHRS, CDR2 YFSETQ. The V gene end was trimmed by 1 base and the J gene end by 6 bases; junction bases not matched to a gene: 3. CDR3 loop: CASSLSGGSNEQFF. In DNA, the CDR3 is TGCGCCAGCAGCTTGTCGGGAGGGTCCAATGAGCAGTTCTTC.

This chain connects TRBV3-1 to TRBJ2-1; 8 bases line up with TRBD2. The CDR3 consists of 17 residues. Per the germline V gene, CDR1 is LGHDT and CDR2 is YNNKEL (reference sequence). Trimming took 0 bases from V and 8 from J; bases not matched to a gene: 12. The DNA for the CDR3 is TGTGCCAGCAGCCAAGATTGGAGGACTAGCCCATTTGATGAGCAGTTCTTC. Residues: CASSQDWRTSPFDEQFF.

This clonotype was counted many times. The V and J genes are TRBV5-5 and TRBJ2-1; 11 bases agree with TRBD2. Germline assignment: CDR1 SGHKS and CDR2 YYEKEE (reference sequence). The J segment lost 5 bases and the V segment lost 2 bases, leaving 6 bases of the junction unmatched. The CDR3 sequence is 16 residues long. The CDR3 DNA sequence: TGTGCCAGCAGCTTTCCTAGCGGGGGGTTCGACAATGAGCAGTTCTTC. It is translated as CASSFPSGGFDNEQFF.